This T cell receptor (beta chain) was retrieved from a study of post-analysis software for immune sequencing data. Overall study: The study covered relapsing-remitting, secondary progressive and progressive-relapsing courses of multiple sclerosis. Regarding the study as a whole: Relative to controls, patients had about 5 TRBV segments at higher frequency, with TRBV5-6, TRBV5-1 and TRBV20-1 among these. Strong co-clustering by F measure was evident for samples that had been prepared in the same batch. Controls showed significantly higher normalized Chao1 diversity than did multiple sclerosis patients.

Trimming cost V 3 bases and J 3 bases, with 13 bases left between them. The CDR3 length is 14 residues. Germline CDR1 reads SQVTM; CDR2 reads ANQGSEA. cDNA libraries for TCR beta contained unique molecular identifiers. It was from about 0.98 to 11 million T cells that some 460,000 cDNA molecules came. TCRdb processed the PCR reads anew with MiXCR; each CDR3 protein has one entry. The sample holds 700,000 to 800,000 distinct CDR3 sequences, about 32% seen once. This clonotype was picked up many times. Its antigen is unidentified. What was sequenced was blood. The chain uses TRBV29-1 and TRBJ2-3, with D uncertain. The receptor was derived from a girl aged 10-17 years with multiple sclerosis. CDR3 sequence: CSVDESHGTDTQYF. Written as DNA, the CDR3 is TGCAGCGTTGACGAGTCCCACGGGACAGATACGCAGTATTTT.